Following are 25 T cell receptor beta chains from one sample sequenced in a study of response to subunit inactivated influenza vaccine. TCRdb passed the RT-PCR reads through MiXCR, listing each CDR3 protein once. The repertoire has about 500,000 distinct CDR3 sequences, more than 15% of them found once; the top ten carry approximately 3%. Sequenced here: CD4+ T cells sorted from PBMCs, sampled less than 25 months after vaccination. The receptors were sampled from a man between 50 and 75 years old who received an inactivated influenza vaccine.

This clonotype was found a few times. The chain couples TRBV6-5 to TRBJ1-4; D is unclear. Looked up from germline, CDR1 is MNHEY and CDR2 is SVGAGI. V lost 2 bases to trimming and J lost 8 bases, with 15 bases between them. The CDR3 is 15 amino acids. The CDR3 reads CASSYRAPLGEKLFF. CDR3 DNA: TGTGCCAGCAGTTACCGGGCCCCCCTTGGGGAAAAACTGTTTTTT.

This clonotype has only a few counts. This chain uses TRBV9 with TRBJ1-5, with 9 bases aligning to TRBD1. CDR1 is SGDLS, CDR2 YYNGEE, per germline. Trimming at V came to 4 bases and at J to 6 bases, leaving 8 bases not matched to a gene. This CDR3 is built from 15 residues. CDR3 region: CASSSGQGSGQPQHF. The CDR3 DNA follows: TGTGCCAGCAGCTCGGGACAGGGTAGTGGTCAGCCCCAGCATTTT.

The chain carries TRBV23-1 and TRBJ1-5, with D tentatively TRBD1 (5 bases). TRBV23-1 is an open reading frame whose function is uncertain. The CDR3 spans 13 residues. V lost 4 bases to trimming and J lost 6 bases, with 10 bases between them. The CDR3 coding sequence is TGCGCCAGCAGTCTTGAAGGGGTTCAGCCCCAGCATTTT. It yields the protein CASSLEGVQPQHF.

This clonotype was seen only a few times. The rearrangement links TRBV4-1 to TRBJ1-3, with TRBD1 matching 8 bases. The trim removed 2 bases at V and 2 bases at J, leaving 8 bases unmatched. The CDR3 covers 17 residues. The germline CDR1 and CDR2 sequences are MGHRA and YSYEKL. CDR3 sequence: CASSQQGQGATGNTIYF. The CDR3 DNA is TGCGCCAGCAGCCAACAAGGACAGGGTGCTACTGGAAACACCATATATTTT.

V gene TRBV4-2 combines with J gene TRBJ1-1, with a possible D match to TRBD1 (6 bases). CDR3 length equals 15 residues. The ends were cut back, 3 bases at V and 3 bases at J, with 14 bases in the middle. The germline V gene has CDR1 LGHNA and CDR2 YNFKEQ. The CDR3 DNA reads TGTGCCAGCAGCCAGGGGGGCGCGGGGGACACTGAAGCTTTCTTT. Translated, it gives CASSQGGAGDTEAFF.

CDR3 protein: CASSLSGSLMLGPNYGYTF. CDR3 nucleotides: TGTGCCAGCAGCCTTAGTGGGTCTTTGATGTTGGGCCCTAACTATGGCTACACCTTC. The V call is TRBV11-2, the J call TRBJ1-2, with D hard to call. This CDR3 has 19 residues. The V gene's germline CDR1 is SGHAT and CDR2 FQNNGV. V shed 5 bases and J shed 0 bases, with 25 bases lying between them.

The rearrangement joins TRBV5-5 to TRBJ2-1, with D maybe TRBD2 (5 bases). Germline CDR1 reads SGHKS; CDR2 reads YYEKEE (reference sequence). CDR3 length: 13 residues. Trimming took off 4 bases at V and 7 bases at J, with 12 bases between the two ends. CDR3 protein: CASSMGPGNEQFF. The CDR3 coding sequence is TGTGCCAGCAGCATGGGCCCGGGGAATGAGCAGTTCTTC.

The chain couples TRBV5-1 to TRBJ2-5, with D hard to call. This CDR3 is built from 18 residues. Trimming took off 3 bases at V and 4 bases at J, with 25 bases between the two ends. The germline CDR1 and CDR2 sequences are SGHRS and YFSETQ. The CDR3 sequence is CASSSGLTGLRTGETQYF. For the CDR3, the DNA is TGCGCCAGCAGCTCGGGCTTAACCGGGCTCCGCACGGGAGAGACCCAGTACTTC.

This clonotype has just one count. The CDR3 nucleotides are TGCAGTGCTAGAGTAACAGGGGAACAGCCCCAGCATTTT. Translation: CSARVTGEQPQHF. This chain uses TRBV20-1 with TRBJ1-5, with 7 bases fitting TRBD1. Germline CDR1 is DFQATT and CDR2 is SNEGSKA (reference sequence). The V and J ends lost 1 base and 7 bases, in that order; junction bases with no gene match: 4. CDR3 size: 13 residues.

This clonotype appeared a few times. The chain recombines TRBV6-1 with TRBJ1-3; 8 bases are shared with TRBD1. After removal of 7 bases from V and 2 bases from J, the junction contained 4 bases not matched to a gene. The germline V gene encodes CDR1 MNHNS and CDR2 SASEGT. The CDR3 spans 14 residues. The CDR3 sequence: CASKQGATGNTIYF. The CDR3 DNA is TGTGCCAGCAAGCAGGGGGCCACTGGAAACACCATATATTTT.

The chain links TRBV7-9 to TRBJ1-1, with 9 positions matching TRBD1. This CDR3 spans 17 amino acids. CDR1 is SEHNR, CDR2 FQNEAQ, per germline (reference sequence). The V and J ends lost 2 bases and 3 bases, in that order; junction bases with no gene match: 10. The CDR3 reads CASSLRTGVWEDTEAFF. CDR3 in DNA: TGTGCCAGCAGCTTACGGACAGGGGTATGGGAGGACACTGAAGCTTTCTTT. The full variable domain, rest sourced from reference TRBV7-9 and TRBJ1-1, is DTGVSQNPRHKITKRGQNVTFRCDPISEHNRLYWYRQTLGQGPEFLTYFQNEAQLEKSRLLSDRFSAERPKGSFSTLEIQRTEQGDSAMYLCASSLRTGVWEDTEAFFGQGTRLTVV.

The chain carries TRBV14 and TRBJ2-1, with 8 positions matching TRBD2. Trimming at V came to 1 base and at J to 7 bases, leaving 9 bases not matched to a gene. The CDR3 runs 16 residues. Looked up from germline, CDR1 is SGHDN and CDR2 is FVKESK. The CDR3 loop reads CASSQVGGLAWNEQFF. The CDR3, as DNA: TGTGCCAGCAGCCAAGTAGGTGGACTAGCATGGAATGAGCAGTTCTTC.

The sample holds many counts of this clonotype. The rearrangement links TRBV18 to TRBJ2-7; no firm D call. Trimming pared 5 bases from V and 0 bases from J, leaving 8 bases between. CDR1 and CDR2 (germline): KGHSH, LQKENI. This CDR3 is 13 amino acids long. CDR3 nucleotides: TGTGCCAGCTCAATGGACCTCTCCTACGAGCAGTACTTC. Translated, it gives CASSMDLSYEQYF. Looking up the rest from reference TRBV18 and TRBJ2-7 gives the full variable domain: NAGVMQNPRHLVRRRGQEARLRCSPMKGHSHVYWYRQLPEEGLKFMVYLQKENIIDESGMPKERFSAEFPKEGPSILRIQQVVRGDSAAYFCASSMDLSYEQYFGPGTRLTVT.

V gene TRBV20-1 combines with J gene TRBJ1-4, with 8 bases identical to TRBD1. Per germline, CDR1 DFQATT and CDR2 SNEGSKA (reference sequence). The CDR3 contains 13 residues. V was clipped by 4 bases and J by 7 bases; unmatched bases: 5. CDR3 DNA: TGCAGTGCTACCGGACAGGGCCTTGAAAAACTGTTTTTT. Its translation: CSATGQGLEKLFF.

This clonotype was counted a few times. CDR3 sequence reads: CASSLRRGVDSNQPQHF. The CDR3 bases are TGTGCCAGCAGTTTACGAAGGGGTGTCGATAGCAATCAGCCCCAGCATTTT. The chain has TRBV12-3 or TRBV12-4 and TRBJ1-5, with D perhaps TRBD1 (5 bases). This CDR3 is 17 amino acids long. V was shortened by 2 bases and J by 0 bases, with 14 bases between the two germline ends.

This clonotype was counted a few times. This rearrangement joins TRBV12-3 or TRBV12-4 to TRBJ2-2; D may be TRBD2 (6 bases). The CDR3 loop spans 15 amino acids. V gave up 6 bases and J gave up 1 base, with 12 bases separating them. The CDR3 sequence: CASRSSGRNTGELFF. The CDR3 DNA reads TGTGCCAGCAGGAGCAGCGGGCGGAACACCGGGGAGCTGTTTTTT.

A few counts support this clonotype. The gene calls are TRBV29-1 and TRBJ1-2; the D gene is possibly TRBD1 (5 bases). Germline V gives CDR1 SQVTM, CDR2 ANQGSEA. The CDR3 is 14 residues long. The V gene lost 3 bases and the J gene lost 0 bases, with 11 bases spanning the gap. This CDR3 is CSVESPGPNYGYTF. Here the CDR3 DNA reads TGCAGCGTTGAGTCGCCGGGGCCTAACTATGGCTACACCTTC.

This clonotype was found a few times. The chain joins TRBV12-3 or TRBV12-4 to TRBJ2-7; possible D gene TRBD2, 6 bases. V was pared by 0 bases and J by 0 bases, with 15 bases between. This CDR3 has 17 amino acids. The CDR3 DNA sequence: TGTGCCAGCAGTTTAGCTGGGGACTTTACACCCTCCTACGAGCAGTACTTC. Encoded protein: CASSLAGDFTPSYEQYF.

This clonotype was recorded at least ten times. J is TRBJ1-2 and V is TRBV4-1, with D uncertain. Looked up from germline, CDR1 is MGHRA and CDR2 is YSYEKL. This CDR3 has 15 amino acids. Deletions cut 1 base from V and 2 bases from J, with 11 bases between. The DNA for the CDR3 is TGCGCCAGCAGCCAAGCCCCATCCGTCAACTATGGCTACACCTTC. This codes for CASSQAPSVNYGYTF.

A few counts support this clonotype. The chain recombines TRBV4-2 with TRBJ1-2; D unresolved. Germline CDR1 reads LGHNA; CDR2 reads YNFKEQ. The germline V and J ends were trimmed by 4 bases and 5 bases, with 14 bases remaining between them. This CDR3 contains 14 residues. CDR3 DNA sequence: TGTGCCAGCAGCCCGGGAGGCAGAAGTTATGGCTACACCTTC. Translation: CASSPGGRSYGYTF.

This clonotype occurred many times. CDR3 bases: TGCGCCAGCAGCTGGGCAGGGAGGACCACAGATACGCAGTATTTT. Protein product: CASSWAGRTTDTQYF. V and J are TRBV5-1 and TRBJ2-3; perhaps TRBD2 as D (6 bases). V was cut by 3 bases and J by 2 bases, with 13 bases left in between. The CDR3 spans 15 residues. Germline CDR1 SGHRS, CDR2 YFSETQ.

This clonotype was observed at least ten times. V is TRBV20-1 and J is TRBJ2-2; 7 bases are a match to TRBD2. CDR3 size: 16 residues. The germline CDR1 and CDR2 sequences are DFQATT and SNEGSKA (reference sequence). After removal of 0 bases from V and 2 bases from J, the junction contained 6 bases not matched to a gene. This chain's CDR3 is CSARDAASGNTGELFF. The CDR3 DNA reads as TGCAGTGCTAGAGATGCGGCTAGCGGAAACACCGGGGAGCTGTTTTTT.

The chain employs TRBV7-9 and TRBJ1-2; TRBD1 aligns across 7 bases. This CDR3 has 15 amino acids. The germline CDR1 and CDR2 sequences are SEHNR and FQNEAQ (reference sequence). The J segment lost 6 bases and the V segment lost 5 bases, leaving 12 bases of the junction unmatched. CDR3 sequence: CASSIILRDRDGYTF. CDR3 in DNA: TGTGCCAGCAGCATAATACTCCGGGACAGAGATGGCTACACCTTC.

This chain uses TRBV10-3 with TRBJ2-6, with TRBD1 matching over 9 bases. The CDR3 loop spans 15 amino acids. Per the germline V gene, CDR1 is ENHRY and CDR2 is SYGVKD. V shed 10 bases, J shed 2 bases, and the junction held 6 bases outside the gene matches. The CDR3 loop reads CASWDRVTGANVLTF. DNA of the CDR3: TGTGCCAGCTGGGACAGGGTAACTGGGGCCAACGTCCTGACTTTC.

This clonotype was observed a handful of times. The chain joins TRBV14 to TRBJ1-2, with a tentative D call TRBD1 (5 bases). Per germline, CDR1 SGHDN and CDR2 FVKESK. Trimming shortened V by 5 bases and J by 1 base, and 14 bases separated the two germline ends. The CDR3 sequence is 15 residues long. The CDR3, as DNA: TGTGCCAGCAGCGACGGGACGGTATATAACTATGGCTACACCTTC. As protein: CASSDGTVYNYGYTF.